A selection of T cell receptor beta chains follows, all from one sample in a study of T cells expressing NK-cell markers. For each CDR3 protein, TCRdb gives one entry from its re-call of the 5' RACE reads, without DNA. The sample totals 500,000 or so distinct CDR3 sequences; its top ten clones hold roughly 3.5%. Sequencing input: blood T cells: a sorted CD56 or NKG2C T cell subset, CD4+ or CD8+ T cells, or bulk PBMC T cells (not recorded which). The receptor source for this set is a man younger than 30 in good health. Both conserved end residues are part of each CDR3. Fields, in order: V gene, J gene, CDR3 protein.

TRBV5-1	TRBJ2-2	CASSDRGVGELFF
TRBV20-1	TRBJ2-7	CSASNHHRQGDEQYF
TRBV11-3	TRBJ2-2	CASSEDTWGRTGELFF
TRBV7-2	TRBJ2-7	CASSLGPSGQYF
TRBV20-1	TRBJ2-3	CSASPWGTSGRDTQYF
TRBV14	TRBJ2-5	CASSQGQPGTQYF
TRBV6-2/TRBV6-3	TRBJ2-6	CASSRAASGANVLTF
TRBV12-3/TRBV12-4	TRBJ2-1	CASSFAGPSTYNEQFF
TRBV5-1	TRBJ2-1	CASSFGRLISYNEQFF
TRBV10-3	TRBJ2-1	CAISEGGTGEFF
TRBV24-1	TRBJ2-1	CATSDRTSGSRNEQFF
TRBV20-1	TRBJ2-1	CSARVLAGTPSYNEQFF
TRBV5-1	TRBJ1-3	CASRPWTGPNLGSGNTIYF
TRBV28	TRBJ2-5	CASSTPGLARETQYF
TRBV30	TRBJ2-7	CAWSVGGSYEQYF
TRBV6-2/TRBV6-3	TRBJ2-3	CASSYPVKTDTQYF
TRBV28	TRBJ1-5	CASTLHMGRRVSNQPQHF
TRBV6-5	TRBJ2-3	CASTNVGRGSYRTDTQYF
TRBV5-5	TRBJ1-5	CASSLYLSNQPQHF
TRBV12-3/TRBV12-4	TRBJ2-2	CASRGHFALAGNTGELFF
TRBV12-3/TRBV12-4	TRBJ2-4	CASFREYDIQYF
TRBV6-2/TRBV6-3	TRBJ2-1	CASRERQTYNEQFF
TRBV7-2	TRBJ2-3	CASSRIAGAEGDTQYF
TRBV7-3	TRBJ2-1	CASSLTWNEPSYNEQFF
TRBV3-1	TRBJ2-7	CASSSPGLAGHEQYF
TRBV12-3/TRBV12-4	TRBJ2-7	CASSFGVIYEQYF
TRBV5-6	TRBJ2-6	CASSFVIRSGANVLTF
TRBV24-1	TRBJ1-5	CATSDDAPGTHSNQPQHF
TRBV5-1	TRBJ1-1	CASSLPRGGKNTEAFF
TRBV19	TRBJ2-7	CASSMREWVYEQYF
TRBV4-1	TRBJ2-3	CASSPGRLRESRADTQYF
TRBV15	TRBJ2-5	CATSRDTRTTEETQYF
TRBV4-3	TRBJ2-1	CASSQDAPSGGRINEQFF
TRBV5-1	TRBJ2-4	CASSSLADLAKNIQYF
TRBV20-1	TRBJ2-3	CSAEAGLAKDTQYF
TRBV2	TRBJ2-2	CASSDPDNTGELFF
TRBV12-3/TRBV12-4	TRBJ2-1	CASSPFIAGVHNEQFF
TRBV19	TRBJ1-2	CASSPGIYYGYTF
TRBV7-8	TRBJ2-1	CASTLSGSYGEQFF
TRBV10-3	TRBJ2-3	CAISVGGGGPDTQYF
TRBV18	TRBJ1-3	CASSPPGAGDTIYF
TRBV2	TRBJ2-2	CASSETPGGELFF
TRBV12-3/TRBV12-4	TRBJ1-6	CASSLSGSSDSPLHF
TRBV2	TRBJ1-4	CASNRVDEKLFF
TRBV24-1	TRBJ2-2	CATSDHPRTGKNGELFF
TRBV10-3	TRBJ2-1	CAISERLAWDNEQFF
TRBV5-1	TRBJ2-2	CASSFFGLAGGGTGELFF
TRBV4-2	TRBJ2-7	CASSQDTEGGWAYEQYF
TRBV29-1	TRBJ1-1	CSVGGLAGFGDTEAFF
TRBV19	TRBJ2-2	CASSIERRRNTGELFF
TRBV5-1	TRBJ2-5	CASSSTRQPGETQYF
TRBV7-2	TRBJ2-3	CASSSYGQGTQYF
TRBV20-1	TRBJ2-3	CSARVARGADTQYF
TRBV5-6	TRBJ2-2	CASSLAARADTGELFF
TRBV9	TRBJ2-5	CASSKLAGGPGETQYF
TRBV5-6	TRBJ2-2	CASSLPGLAATGELFF
TRBV6-6	TRBJ2-5	CATLGAQETQYF